This T cell receptor beta chain was captured in a study of metastatic and nonmetastatic thyroid tumors. The wider study: Across blood and tumor or nodule tissue, repertoires from malignant and benign thyroid patients were compared with one another. Study-wide findings and caveats: Significantly higher TCR beta diversity was reportedly seen in malignant thyroid tumors than benign nodules, in blood and tumor.

Every patient underwent thyroid surgery untreated. Worth noting for this clone: Its specificity is not known.

TCRdb called clones again from the PCR reads with MiXCR. Of 21,000 or so clones in the sample, roughly 16% were seen once. Trimming removed 4 bases from V and 4 bases from J, with 20 bases in between. Germline CDR1 reads SGDLS; CDR2 reads YYNGEE. The CDR3 sequence is 16 residues long. This TCR came from a female donor with papillary thyroid cancer or a benign thyroid nodule (not recorded which). Some clones in this sample may be carry-over from other donors' samples. V usage is TRBV9 and J usage is TRBJ1-1; D gene ambiguous. The sequencing sample was made of blood. CDR3 protein: CASSPHPWVEGTEAFF. In nucleotides, the CDR3 is TGTGCCAGCAGCCCACATCCATGGGTGGAGGGCACTGAAGCTTTCTTT.